In its sample, the clone carrying this T cell receptor (beta chain) was seen a few times. This entry comes from a study of T cells after posttransplantation cyclophosphamide. The naive gate required viable CD3+CD4+ or CD3+CD8+ cells with CCR7+CD45RA+CD45RO-CD95-CD27+CD28+ phenotype. Sequenced by immunoSEQ multiplex PCR; TCRdb stores in-frame clones only, minus some. The table records roughly 30,000 clones, roughly 90% of them present only once. Trimming removed 5 bases from V and 6 bases from J; junction bases left unmatched: 6. The CDR3 runs to 15 residues. Germline lookup yields CDR1 MNHEY and CDR2 SVGAGI.

The specimen was naive CD4+ T cells sorted from blood. This receptor was taken from a man aged 25-45 years in good health and a related stem cell transplant donor. The rearrangement links TRBV6-5 to TRBJ1-4; 10 bases align to TRBD1. CDR3 in amino acids: CASSPRQGAYEKLFF. In DNA form, the CDR3 reads TGTGCCAGCAGTCCCCGACAGGGGGCTTATGAAAAACTGTTTTTT.